This entry concerns a single T cell receptor (beta chain). Germline V gene data show CDR1 as MGHRA and CDR2 as YSYEKL. The CDR3 loop spans 11 amino acids. V lost 5 bases, J lost 7 bases, and 5 bases lay in between. This sample was included in a study of T cell changes during pregnancy in multiple sclerosis. Measured with immunoSEQ multiplex PCR; TCRdb has only the in-frame clones, and not every one. In the table there are fewer than 70,000 clones, 80% to 95% of which are singletons. The chain uses TRBV4-1 and TRBJ1-4, with D unresolved. The TCR originated in a female donor in good health, enrolled as a control in a pregnancy study. The material sequenced was CD8+ T cells from peripheral blood mononuclear cells, taken in the third trimester of pregnancy. This CDR3 is CASSRSEKLFF. CDR3 bases: TGCGCCAGCAGCAGGAGTGAAAAACTGTTTTTT.